The clone carrying this TCR beta chain was counted many times. TCR beta CDR3 regions were amplified from RNA transcripts. First-round RT-PCR targeting the TCR CDR3 was performed with the HTBI primer set. TCRdb reprocessed the multiplex PCR reads via MiXCR and lists one record per CDR3 protein. The top ten clones hold 15% to 20% of a sample with hundreds of thousands of distinct CDR3 sequences, 16% of them seen once. The data originate from a study of T cells in Graves' hyperthyroidism and ophthalmopathy. V shed 3 bases and J shed 5 bases, with 7 bases lying between them. Germline CDR1 and CDR2: KGHSH and LQKENI. The CDR3 spans 12 residues.

Sequencing was carried out using blood. J is TRBJ2-5 and V is TRBV18; D is ambiguous. The receptor was derived from a woman aged 18 to 35 with Graves' hyperthyroidism. CDR3 protein: CASSPTDETQYF. The CDR3 DNA reads as TGTGCCAGCTCACCGACTGACGAGACCCAGTACTTC.